The 7 T cell receptor beta chains presented below share a single source sample, sequenced in a study of OX40 agonist ivuxolimab in advanced cancers. Some clones are missing from TCRdb's copy, which holds only in-frame ones; the method was immunoSEQ multiplex PCR. Of nearly 80,000 clones listed, under 85% are singletons. Sequenced here: CD4+ or CD8+ T cells sorted from blood, sampled in a trial of the OX40 agonist ivuxolimab. The receptors originated from an adult with an advanced solid tumor such as melanoma, head and neck, liver or kidney cancer.

The gene calls are TRBV7-9 and TRBJ2-1, with unresolved D. Between the trimmed V and J ends, which lost 1 base and 7 bases, there was a span of 14 bases. The CDR3 runs to 15 residues. The germline CDR1 and CDR2 sequences are SEHNR and FQNEAQ (reference sequence). The CDR3 loop reads CASSLGLRSYNEQFF. CDR3 bases: TGTGCCAGCAGCTTAGGATTGAGGAGTTATAATGAGCAGTTCTTC.

V gene TRBV19 combines with J gene TRBJ1-2, with a tentative D call TRBD1 (6 bases). Germline V gene sequence: CDR1 LNHDA, CDR2 SQIVND (reference sequence). V dropped 4 bases and J dropped 4 bases, with 16 bases sitting between them. The CDR3 runs 15 residues. The CDR3 sequence: CASSKQGGGSYGYTF. The CDR3 DNA is TGTGCCAGTAGTAAACAGGGTGGTGGATCCTATGGCTACACCTTC. Using reference TRBV19 and TRBJ1-2 for the parts outside the CDR3, the full variable domain is DGGITQSPKYLFRKEGQNVTLSCEQNLNHDAMYWYRQDPGQGLRLIYYSQIVNDFQKGDIAEGYSVSREKKESFPLTVTSAQKNPTAFYLCASSKQGGGSYGYTFGSGTRLTVV.

The chain employs TRBV5-1 and TRBJ2-7; D possibly corresponds to TRBD2 (5 bases). The CDR3 covers 14 residues. V dropped 4 bases and J dropped 2 bases, with 13 bases sitting between them. Germline assignment: CDR1 SGHRS and CDR2 YFSETQ. DNA for the CDR3: TGCGCCAGCAGCGCCGGAGGCAGCCCCTACGAGCAGTACTTC. This gives the protein CASSAGGSPYEQYF.

This chain links TRBV5-4 with TRBJ2-3, with TRBD2 matching over 16 bases. Germline V gene lookup returns CDR1 SGHNT and CDR2 YYREEE (reference sequence). The CDR3 runs 19 residues. V was clipped by 5 bases and J by 2 bases; unmatched bases: 11. CDR3 DNA sequence: TGTGCCAGCAGGCCACCGGGACTAGCGGGGGGGAAATTCACAGATACGCAGTATTTT. It is translated as CASRPPGLAGGKFTDTQYF.

The chain recombines TRBV11-2 with TRBJ2-4; D may be TRBD1 (5 bases). Germline V lookup: CDR1 SGHAT, CDR2 FQNNGV. The CDR3 has 17 amino acids. Trimming removed 6 bases from V and 0 bases from J, with 18 bases in between. The CDR3 DNA is TGTGCCAGCAGAGATTTGGGGCAGCAATTAGCCAAAAACATTCAGTACTTC. It yields the protein CASRDLGQQLAKNIQYF.

The V and J genes are TRBV5-4 and TRBJ1-2; D is undetermined. The CDR3 consists of 14 residues. With 1 base removed from V and 5 bases from J, the gap between germline ends came to 12 bases. CDR1 is SGHNT and CDR2 is YYREEE in the germline V gene (reference sequence). As DNA, the CDR3 is TGTGCCAGCAGCTTGTCGTCCCGCTTGTATGGCTACACCTTC. Encoded protein: CASSLSSRLYGYTF.

This clone turned up a few times. The V call is TRBV5-1, the J call TRBJ1-1, with D unclear. Germline values: CDR1 SGHRS, CDR2 YFSETQ. Trimming took 0 bases from V and 3 from J, leaving 12 bases between them. This CDR3 is 15 amino acids long. CDR3 amino acids: CASSLAARKDTEAFF. In DNA form, the CDR3 reads TGCGCCAGCAGCTTGGCAGCCCGAAAGGACACTGAAGCTTTCTTT. The full variable domain, completed using reference TRBV5-1 and TRBJ1-1, is KAGVTQTPRYLIKTRGQQVTLSCSPISGHRSVSWYQQTPGQGLQFLFEYFSETQRNKGNFPGRFSGRQFSNSRSEMNVSTLELGDSALYLCASSLAARKDTEAFFGQGTRLTVV.